Listed below are T cell receptor beta chains from one sample, sequenced in a study of a mutant IDH1 vaccine in newly diagnosed glioma. The method was immunoSEQ multiplex PCR; TCRdb's version includes in-frame clones alone and lacks a portion of them. This sample has roughly 70,000 clones, with 80% to 90% found just once. Here the sequenced sample was peripheral blood mononuclear cells (PBMCs), taken from a glioma patient treated with radiotherapy, temozolomide or both. Every receptor here comes from a woman in her late teens or twenties with glioma. Some clones in this sample may be carry-over from other donors' samples. Each CDR3 is given with its conserved first and last residue. Fields, in order: V gene, D gene, clone size, J gene, CDR3 length, CDR3 protein, CDR3 DNA. A D gene is named only where the DNA matches it firmly. Some rows mark clone size as missing; the rest say once, few, many or name a class of expanded clone.

TRBV9	.	.	TRBJ2-3	14	CASSVSGTTDTQYF	TGTGCCAGCAGCGTCTCCGGGACAACAGATACGCAGTATTTT
TRBV6-5	TRBD1	.	TRBJ2-5	15	CASSPATGGGETQYF	TGTGCCAGCAGCCCGGCGACAGGGGGCGGTGAGACCCAGTACTTC
TRBV9	TRBD1	once	TRBJ2-7	14	CASSGAGTGYEQYF	TGTGCCAGCAGCGGCGCCGGGACAGGGTACGAGCAGTACTTC
TRBV4-1	.	.	TRBJ1-1	15	CASSQGGGSSTEAFF	TGCGCCAGCAGCCAAGGGGGGGGTAGTAGCACTGAAGCTTTCTTT
TRBV4-2	.	.	TRBJ2-2	15	CASSQDLVAAGELFF	TGTGCCAGCAGCCAAGATTTGGTAGCAGCCGGGGAGCTGTTTTTT
TRBV25-1	.	few	TRBJ1-1	12	CASSDPQKAAFF	TGTGCCAGCAGTGACCCTCAAAAAGCAGCTTTCTTT
TRBV5-4	TRBD2	once	TRBJ2-5	16	CASSLGLAGFVETQYF	TGTGCCAGCAGCTTGGGCCTAGCGGGCTTTGTGGAGACCCAGTACTTC
TRBV20-1	TRBD1	.	TRBJ2-7	11	CSAGQGGEQYF	TGCAGTGCAGGACAGGGTGGCGAGCAGTACTTC
TRBV27	.	.	TRBJ2-7	13	CASSPGDPYEQYF	TGTGCCAGCAGCCCAGGGGACCCCTACGAGCAGTACTTC
TRBV10-1	.	.	TRBJ1-2	13	CASSGHLRDGYTF	TGCGCCAGCAGTGGACACCTAAGGGATGGCTACACCTTC
TRBV4-2	TRBD2	once	TRBJ2-1	20	CASSQDEGTSGGVGDNEQFF	TGTGCCAGCAGCCAAGACGAGGGGACTAGCGGGGGGGTCGGTGACAATGAGCAGTTCTTC
TRBV11-2	.	few	TRBJ1-2	11	CASSSTEGYTF	TGTGCCAGCAGCTCTACAGAGGGCTACACCTTC
TRBV11-2	TRBD1	many	TRBJ1-1	18	CASSHSLKDRGRSTEAFF	TGTGCCAGCAGCCACTCCCTAAAGGACAGGGGGAGGAGCACTGAAGCTTTCTTT
TRBV5-1	TRBD2	.	TRBJ2-7	17	CASSSGTSGITAYEQYF	TGCGCCAGCAGCTCTGGGACTAGCGGGATCACGGCCTACGAGCAGTACTTC
TRBV5-1	.	.	TRBJ1-3	17	CASTLGRSRLSGNTIYF	TGCGCCAGCACCTTAGGTCGTAGCCGCCTCTCTGGAAACACCATATATTTT
TRBV5-6	TRBD2	.	TRBJ2-1	17	CASSSGLAGKVGNEQFF	TGTGCCAGCAGCTCCGGACTAGCGGGGAAGGTGGGCAATGAGCAGTTCTTC
TRBV19	TRBD1	.	TRBJ1-3	15	CASARDRGRGNTIYF	TGTGCCAGTGCGAGGGACAGGGGACGCGGAAACACCATATATTTT
TRBV6-6	.	.	TRBJ1-2	13	CASARGPDYGYTF	TGTGCCAGCGCCCGAGGCCCGGACTATGGCTACACCTTC
TRBV13	.	few	TRBJ2-3	13	CASSLAPTDTQYF	TGTGCCAGCAGCTTAGCTCCCACAGATACGCAGTATTTT
TRBV5-1	TRBD1	.	TRBJ1-2	18	CASSFRPTGGFINYGYTF	TGCGCCAGCAGCTTTAGACCGACAGGGGGCTTTATTAACTATGGCTACACCTTC
TRBV6-5	.	.	TRBJ1-1	14	CASSSGGDYTEAFF	TGTGCCAGCAGTTCTGGGGGGGATTACACTGAAGCTTTCTTT
TRBV9	.	.	TRBJ1-1	14	CASSAVRGDTEAFF	TGTGCCAGCAGCGCCGTCCGGGGGGACACTGAAGCTTTCTTT
TRBV2	TRBD1	.	TRBJ1-1	14	CASSPGGENTEAFF	TGTGCCAGCAGTCCAGGGGGCGAGAACACTGAAGCTTTCTTT